This T cell receptor (beta chain) originates from a study of shared clonotypes between healthy human individuals. Study-level information: Plates per donor: three CD4 naive, three CD4 memory, two CD8 naive, one CD8 memory. Study-wide findings and caveats: Relative to clonotypes present in all four donors, those not shared had lower generation probabilities. Only blood samples were collected, and tissue repertoires likely differ.

The germline gives CDR1 SGDLS, CDR2 YYNGEE. The junction had 2 bases not matched to a gene; V was cut back by 2 bases and J by 9 bases. The CDR3 covers 13 residues. The assay was immunoSEQ multiplex PCR, and TCRdb's table has in-frame clones only and misses some. The sample has about 380,000 clones, about 97% seen once. Comments on this clone: The antigen remains unidentified.

Sequenced sample: memory CD8+ T cells sorted from blood. Subset reported: CD45RO+ cells pooled with CCR7-negative TemRA cells. The chain combines TRBV9 with TRBJ2-1, with 10 bases aligning to TRBD2. The clonotype was recovered from a man aged 25 to 40 in good health. The CDR3 here is CASSVTSGFEQFF. CDR3 nucleotides: TGTGCCAGCAGCGTGACTAGCGGGTTTGAGCAGTTCTTC.